This TCR beta chain comes out of a study of blood T cells in healthy people across ages. V was cut by 4 bases and J by 7 bases, with 17 bases left in between. The CDR3 runs 15 residues. Germline loops: CDR1 MDHEN, CDR2 SYDVKM. Sample-barcoded 5' priming and a J-beta primer mix drove a second PCR of about 6 to 11 cycles. MiXCR was run by TCRdb on the 5' RACE reads, yielding one entry per CDR3 protein. This table holds under 850,000 distinct CDR3 sequences, roughly 35% found once. Whenever a sample was processed, at least 6 million PBMCs were isolated. The V and J genes are TRBV28 and TRBJ1-5; D remains ambiguous. Input material: blood. The receptor comes from a man younger than 30 in good health. CDR3 region: CASSWNVERKQPQHF. Here the CDR3 DNA reads TGTGCCAGCAGTTGGAATGTAGAGAGGAAGCAGCCCCAGCATTTT.